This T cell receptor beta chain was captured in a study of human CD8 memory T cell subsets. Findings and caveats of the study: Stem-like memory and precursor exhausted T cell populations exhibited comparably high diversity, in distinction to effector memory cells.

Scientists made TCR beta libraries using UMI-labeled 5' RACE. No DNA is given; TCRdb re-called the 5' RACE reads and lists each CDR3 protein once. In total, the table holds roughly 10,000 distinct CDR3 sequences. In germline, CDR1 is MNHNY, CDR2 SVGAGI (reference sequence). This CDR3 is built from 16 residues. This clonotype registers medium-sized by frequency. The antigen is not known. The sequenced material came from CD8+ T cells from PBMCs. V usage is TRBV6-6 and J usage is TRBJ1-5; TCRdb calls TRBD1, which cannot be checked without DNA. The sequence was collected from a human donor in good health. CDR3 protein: CASSPLQGDGYQPQHF.